This T cell receptor (beta chain) was documented in a study of blood T cells in healthy people across ages. General study points: Versus aged donors, long-lived donors had higher diversity and more naive CD4+ cells. Changes in expanded clonotypes were possibly confounded, as the CMV status of donors was unknown.

Primed by a sample-barcoded 5' primer and a J-beta primer mix, a second PCR proceeded for about 6 to 11 cycles. Each CDR3 protein gets one entry after TCRdb re-called the 5' RACE reads with MiXCR. The table has around 1,000,000 distinct CDR3 sequences, roughly two fifths seen once; the top ten hold under 15%. This CDR3 has 16 residues. Germline CDR1 reads SGHTA; CDR2 reads FQGNSA. V gave up 1 base and J gave up 5 bases; unmatched junction bases: 8. This clonotype showed up just a few times. Its specificity is unknown. This receptor was taken from a man between 18 and 35 years old in good health. Sequenced sample: blood. V gene TRBV7-2 combines with J gene TRBJ2-1, with TRBD2 identical over 7 bases. Here the CDR3 reads CASSLVPAGENNEQFF. Written as DNA, the CDR3 is TGTGCCAGCAGCTTAGTCCCCGCGGGGGAAAACAATGAGCAGTTCTTC.